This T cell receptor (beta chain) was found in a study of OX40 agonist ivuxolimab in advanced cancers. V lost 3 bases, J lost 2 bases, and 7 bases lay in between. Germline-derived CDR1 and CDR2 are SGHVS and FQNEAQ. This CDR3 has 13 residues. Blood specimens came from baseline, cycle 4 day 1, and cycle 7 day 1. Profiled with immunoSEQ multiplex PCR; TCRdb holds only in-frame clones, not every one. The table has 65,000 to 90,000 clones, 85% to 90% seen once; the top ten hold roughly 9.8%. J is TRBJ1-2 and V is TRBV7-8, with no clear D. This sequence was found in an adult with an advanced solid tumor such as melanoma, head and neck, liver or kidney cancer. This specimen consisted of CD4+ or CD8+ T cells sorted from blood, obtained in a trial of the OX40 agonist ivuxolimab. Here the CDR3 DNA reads TGTGCCAGCAGCTTCTCAGAGAACTATGGCTACACCTTC. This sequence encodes CASSFSENYGYTF.